This T cell receptor beta chain was identified during a study of T cell clonotyping in hematopoietic cell transplantation. Clones were read by immunoSEQ multiplex PCR, and TCRdb kept only the in-frame ones, dropping some. Altogether about 69,000 clones are present, approximately 94% being singletons, with the ten largest covering 1.6%. With 4 bases removed from V and 4 bases from J, the gap between germline ends came to 17 bases. This CDR3 comprises 15 residues. Germline V gene data show CDR1 as SGHNT and CDR2 as YYREEE (reference sequence). The sample consisted of peripheral blood mononuclear cells. The receptor was derived from a man in his fifties in good health. Some clones in this sample may be carry-over from other donors' samples. The chain links TRBV5-4 to TRBJ2-5; maybe TRBD2 (6 bases). CDR3 protein: CASSPAGGRGETQYF. CDR3 DNA sequence: TGTGCCAGCAGCCCAGCCGGGGGAAGAGGAGAGACCCAGTACTTC.